The 23 T cell receptor beta chains below all came from one sample that was sequenced in a study of OX40 agonist ivuxolimab in advanced cancers. Repertoires were generated with immunoSEQ multiplex PCR, while TCRdb's copy carries only in-frame clones and drops some. This table has approximately 100,000 clones, 90% to 95% appearing once. This specimen was CD4+ or CD8+ T cells sorted from blood, taken in a trial of the OX40 agonist ivuxolimab. These receptors were collected from an adult with an advanced solid tumor such as melanoma, head and neck, liver or kidney cancer.

The chain has TRBV18 and TRBJ1-2; no definite D call. The CDR3 spans 13 residues. In germline, CDR1 is KGHSH, CDR2 LQKENI. Trimming pared 0 bases from V and 0 bases from J, leaving 2 bases between. DNA for the CDR3: TGTGCCAGCTCACCACCAGCTAACTATGGCTACACCTTC. Amino acids: CASSPPANYGYTF.

The V gene is TRBV19, the J gene TRBJ1-1, with D perhaps TRBD1 (5 bases). The V gene's germline CDR1 is LNHDA and CDR2 SQIVND (reference sequence). CDR3 size: 14 residues. The V end was cut by 4 bases, the J end by 6 bases, with 15 bases between. CDR3 in amino acids: CASSTQGGKAEAFF. As DNA, the CDR3 is TGTGCCAGTAGTACCCAGGGAGGTAAGGCTGAAGCTTTCTTT.

CDR3 nucleotide sequence: TGTGCCAGCAGCGTAGCAGGGAACACTGAAGCTTTCTTT. Protein product: CASSVAGNTEAFF. The V gene is TRBV9, the J gene TRBJ1-1, with D unclear. The germline V gene has CDR1 SGDLS and CDR2 YYNGEE. The CDR3 spans 13 residues. Trimming pared 0 bases from V and 1 base from J, leaving 4 bases between.

The chain joins TRBV7-2 to TRBJ2-5; 9 bases agree with TRBD2. From germline, CDR1 is SGHTA and CDR2 FQGNSA. The CDR3 extends over 17 amino acids. Unmatched junction bases numbered 15, after V lost 6 bases and J lost 4 bases. CDR3 in amino acids: CASSPRGGGGASETQYF. CDR3 bases: TGTGCCAGCAGTCCAAGGGGTGGCGGGGGGGCCTCAGAGACCCAGTACTTC.

V and J are TRBV9 and TRBJ1-5, with D perhaps TRBD1 (6 bases). Trimming removed 7 bases from V and 6 bases from J, with 14 bases in between. The CDR3 runs to 13 residues. Germline loops: CDR1 SGDLS, CDR2 YYNGEE. CDR3 DNA: TGTGCCAGCGCCGGGGGGCTAGGTCAGCCCCAGCATTTT. This translates into CASAGGLGQPQHF.

This sequence joins TRBV30 and TRBJ1-1; tentative D call: TRBD1 (6 bases). Germline loops: CDR1 GTSNPN, CDR2 SVGIG (reference sequence). The V and J ends lost 1 base and 1 base respectively, with 16 bases between them. This CDR3 has 16 residues. This chain's CDR3 is CAWSGTDSGANTEAFF. As DNA, the CDR3 is TGTGCCTGGAGTGGGACCGACTCAGGGGCGAACACTGAAGCTTTCTTT.

J is TRBJ1-5 and V is TRBV19; possible D gene TRBD1, 5 bases. The CDR3 has 17 residues. Germline V gene data show CDR1 as LNHDA and CDR2 as SQIVND (reference sequence). V lost 4 bases and J lost 2, with 18 bases in between. The CDR3 DNA is TGTGCCAGTAGTACCCACTTAGGGGTGGTGGGCAATCAGCCCCAGCATTTT. Residues: CASSTHLGVVGNQPQHF.

The chain has TRBV2 and TRBJ1-5; 11 nucleotides line up with TRBD1. V was clipped by 5 bases and J by 0 bases; unmatched bases: 9. The CDR3 consists of 18 residues. Germline loops: CDR1 SNHLY, CDR2 FYNNEI. The CDR3 spells CASSRDRGAGYSNQPQHF. The DNA of the CDR3 is TGTGCCAGCAGTAGGGACAGGGGGGCCGGCTATAGCAATCAGCCCCAGCATTTT.

V usage is TRBV28 and J usage is TRBJ1-2, with D maybe TRBD1 (5 bases). The germline CDR1 and CDR2 sequences are MDHEN and SYDVKM. The CDR3 has 13 amino acids. The V end lost 2 bases, the J end lost 8 bases, and 12 bases lay between the germline ends. CDR3 loop: CASSLLDSLGYTF. CDR3 DNA sequence: TGTGCCAGCAGTTTACTCGACAGCCTGGGCTACACCTTC.

The genes are TRBV18 and TRBJ2-3; D is unresolved. Germline V gene sequence: CDR1 KGHSH, CDR2 LQKENI. The CDR3 is made up of 14 amino acids. V gave up 3 bases and J gave up 4 bases, with 11 bases separating them. The CDR3 sequence is CASSPTRSADTQYF. The CDR3 DNA reads TGTGCCAGCTCACCCACTCGCTCGGCAGATACGCAGTATTTT.

V and J are TRBV7-6 and TRBJ2-5; 13 positions agree with TRBD2. The CDR3 extends over 17 amino acids. CDR1 SGHVS and CDR2 FNYEAQ come from the germline V gene. The ends lost 5 bases at V and 5 bases at J; junction bases unmatched: 11. The CDR3 DNA reads TGTGCCAGCAGCCTTGAAGGGGTACTAGCGGGAGGGGAGACCCAGTACTTC. As protein: CASSLEGVLAGGETQYF.

The chain recombines TRBV10-3 with TRBJ1-6; no definite D call. CDR3 size: 16 residues. Germline V gene lookup returns CDR1 ENHRY and CDR2 SYGVKD. Between the trimmed V and J ends, which lost 0 bases and 9 bases, there was a span of 15 bases. CDR3 coding DNA: TGTGCCATCAGTGAGTCCCCCCCGTACCTGGGTTCACCCCTCCACTTT. As protein: CAISESPPYLGSPLHF.

J is TRBJ1-1 and V is TRBV7-9; 7 nucleotides agree with TRBD1. The CDR3 is made up of 14 amino acids. V gave up 5 bases and J gave up 0 bases; unmatched junction bases: 3. CDR1 and CDR2 (germline): SEHNR, FQNEAQ (reference sequence). CDR3 loop: CASSQGQVNTEAFF. The CDR3 DNA is TGTGCCAGCAGCCAAGGACAGGTGAACACTGAAGCTTTCTTT. The whole variable domain, filled in from reference TRBV7-9 and TRBJ1-1, reads DTGVSQNPRHKITKRGQNVTFRCDPISEHNRLYWYRQTLGQGPEFLTYFQNEAQLEKSRLLSDRFSAERPKGSFSTLEIQRTEQGDSAMYLCASSQGQVNTEAFFGQGTRLTVV.

This clone was seen once. This chain uses TRBV27 with TRBJ1-2; 7 bases fit TRBD1. Germline V gene lookup returns CDR1 MNHEY and CDR2 SMNVEV (reference sequence). Trimming at V came to 5 bases and at J to 8 bases, leaving 8 bases not matched to a gene. The CDR3 totals 13 residues. The CDR3 DNA sequence: TGTGCCAGCAGTCAGGGGGTGCGAGAGGGCTACACCTTC. Amino acids: CASSQGVREGYTF.

The chain has TRBV10-3 and TRBJ1-1, with D tentatively TRBD1 (6 bases). V lost 5 bases to trimming and J lost 1 base, with 11 bases between them. CDR3 length equals 14 residues. CDR1 and CDR2 from the germline V gene are ENHRY and SYGVKD. CDR3 protein: CAISPGHGNTEAFF. CDR3 sequence (DNA): TGTGCCATCAGTCCGGGACACGGGAACACTGAAGCTTTCTTT.

In its sample, this clone was seen once. This sequence joins TRBV19 and TRBJ2-6; D perhaps matches TRBD2 (5 bases). Germline V gene data show CDR1 as LNHDA and CDR2 as SQIVND (reference sequence). Deletions cut 4 bases from V and 0 bases from J, with 10 bases between. CDR3 size: 16 residues. The CDR3 nucleotides are TGTGCCAGTAGTAAACGACGGGACTCTGGGGCCAACGTCCTGACTTTC. This encodes CASSKRRDSGANVLTF.

This chain joins TRBV7-2 and TRBJ1-1; TRBD1 is a possible D gene (6 bases). V was pared by 5 bases and J by 4 bases, with 11 bases between. The V gene's germline CDR1 is SGHTA and CDR2 FQGNSA. This CDR3 contains 13 residues. The CDR3 loop is CASSPQGGTEAFF. The CDR3 bases are TGTGCCAGCAGCCCACAGGGAGGCACTGAAGCTTTCTTT.

In this sample, this clone turned up once. The chain combines TRBV21-1 with TRBJ2-5; TRBD2, the table's D call, lacks a check against the DNA. TRBV21-1 has pseudogene status. This CDR3 has 17 residues. CDR3 amino acids: CASTERVGLAGVETQYF. CDR3 nucleotide sequence: TGTGCCAGCACCGAAAGGGTAGGACTAGCGGGAGTGGAGACCCAGTACTTC.

V is TRBV7-9 and J is TRBJ1-1; D is unresolved. With 5 bases removed from V and 2 bases from J, the gap between germline ends came to 9 bases. CDR1 is SEHNR and CDR2 is FQNEAQ in the germline V gene (reference sequence). This CDR3 is 13 amino acids long. The CDR3: CASSLSSNTEAFF. The DNA of the CDR3 is TGTGCCAGCAGCCTGTCGTCCAACACTGAAGCTTTCTTT.

CDR3 residues: CASSIAGRETQYF. The CDR3 DNA reads TGTGCCAGTAGTATAGCGGGGAGAGAGACCCAGTACTTC. The rearrangement links TRBV19 to TRBJ2-5; TRBD2 is a possible D gene (5 bases). CDR3 length: 13 residues. Deletions cut 1 base from V and 4 bases from J, with 7 bases between. CDR1 and CDR2 from the germline V gene are LNHDA and SQIVND (reference sequence).

The chain links TRBV19 to TRBJ2-3; a weak D match, TRBD1 (5 bases). Trimming pared 5 bases from V and 1 base from J, leaving 10 bases between. Germline loops: CDR1 LNHDA, CDR2 SQIVND (reference sequence). This CDR3 region has 14 residues. CDR3 DNA sequence: TGTGCCAGTAGTTTCCAAGGGGGCACAGATACGCAGTATTTT. Its protein product is CASSFQGGTDTQYF.

The CDR3 DNA sequence: TGCGCCAGCAGCTTGACCGCCAGGACCAATTCACCCCTCCACTTT. This encodes CASSLTARTNSPLHF. V usage is TRBV5-1 and J usage is TRBJ1-6, with D unclear. Looked up from germline, CDR1 is SGHRS and CDR2 is YFSETQ. V was pared by 1 base and J by 7 bases, with 12 bases between. The CDR3 has 15 residues. Full variable domain (missing parts from reference TRBV5-1 and TRBJ1-6): KAGVTQTPRYLIKTRGQQVTLSCSPISGHRSVSWYQQTPGQGLQFLFEYFSETQRNKGNFPGRFSGRQFSNSRSEMNVSTLELGDSALYLCASSLTARTNSPLHFGNGTRLTVT.

The V gene is TRBV5-1, the J gene TRBJ1-4; 7 bases are shared with TRBD1. From germline, CDR1 is SGHRS and CDR2 YFSETQ. The CDR3 totals 16 residues. With 3 bases clipped from V and 2 bases from J, the junction kept 7 bases outside the gene matches. CDR3 sequence reads: CASSSTGMPTNEKLFF. DNA of the CDR3: TGCGCCAGCAGCTCGACAGGGATGCCTACTAATGAAAAACTGTTTTTT.